Listed below are T cell receptor beta chains from one sample, sequenced in a study of cytomegalovirus exposure and HLA in healthy donors. Sequencing was performed with immunoSEQ multiplex PCR; in TCRdb, only in-frame clones are kept and a portion is missing. This table lists about 48,000 clones. The sequenced sample consisted of PBMCs. All receptors come from a woman aged 40 to 50 in good health and CMV-seronegative. Each CDR3 is given with its conserved first and last residue. Each record gives: V gene, D gene, J gene, CDR3 protein, CDR3 DNA. The D gene is left open where the match is weak.

>TRBV5-6|TRBD1|TRBJ2-1
CASSSGTGFYNEQFF
TGTGCCAGCAGCTCCGGGACAGGCTTCTACAATGAGCAGTTCTTC
>TRBV4-1|TRBD1|TRBJ1-6
CASSQAGGSYNSPLHF
TGCGCCAGCAGCCAGGCAGGGGGCTCCTATAATTCACCCCTCCACTTT
>TRBV28|TRBD1|TRBJ1-5
CASGTGVFVRRGNQPQHF
TGTGCCAGCGGCACAGGGGTGTTCGTCCGGCGGGGCAATCAGCCCCAGCATTTT
>TRBV9|NA|TRBJ1-1
CASSVTGMNTEAFF
TGTGCCAGCAGCGTAACAGGCATGAACACTGAAGCTTTCTTT
>TRBV27|NA|TRBJ2-2
CASSFGDTGELFF
TGTGCCAGCAGTTTCGGGGACACCGGGGAGCTGTTTTTT
>TRBV9|NA|TRBJ1-2
CASSVGERANYGYTF
TGTGCCAGCAGCGTAGGGGAGCGTGCAAACTATGGCTACACCTTC
>TRBV28|NA|TRBJ1-4
CASSLTSPAGLLVELFF
TGTGCCAGCAGTCTAACTAGTCCGGCGGGGCTTCTCGTAGAACTGTTTTTT
>TRBV2|NA|TRBJ2-2
CASSLLTGGELFF
TGTGCCAGCAGCTTACTCACTGGCGGGGAGCTGTTTTTT
>TRBV7-9|NA|TRBJ1-1
CASSFDGGHGNTEAFF
TGTGCCAGCAGCTTTGACGGGGGTCACGGAAACACTGAAGCTTTCTTT
>TRBV4-2|TRBD2|TRBJ2-7
CASSQGLAGVYEQYF
TGTGCCAGCAGCCAAGGACTAGCGGGAGTTTACGAGCAGTACTTC
>TRBV6-5|TRBD1|TRBJ2-7
CASSYSDRASYEQYF
TGTGCCAGCAGTTACTCCGACAGGGCATCCTACGAGCAGTACTTC
>TRBV6-5|NA|TRBJ1-5
CASSYGSGQPQHF
TGTGCCAGTTCTTACGGGTCTGGCCAGCCCCAGCATTTT
>TRBV29-1|TRBD2|TRBJ2-5
CSVILGLAGQETQYF
TGCAGCGTCATACTCGGACTAGCGGGGCAAGAGACCCAGTACTTC
>TRBV7-2|TRBD1|TRBJ2-5
CASSSTGPFETQYF
TGTGCCAGCAGCTCGACAGGGCCTTTCGAGACCCAGTACTTC
>TRBV7-9|TRBD1|TRBJ1-1
CASSLDGTGGVEAFF
TGTGCCAGCAGCTTAGATGGGACAGGGGGCGTAGAAGCTTTCTTT
>TRBV7-6|TRBD2|TRBJ2-7
CASSSGLAGGRYEQYF
TGTGCCAGCAGCTCGGGACTAGCGGGAGGAAGGTACGAGCAGTACTTC
>TRBV19|NA|TRBJ1-1
CASSIGPARAEAFF
TGTGCCAGTAGTATAGGTCCGGCGAGGGCTGAAGCTTTCTTT
>TRBV7-7|TRBD1|TRBJ1-1
CASRAGGMNTEAFF
TGTGCTAGCAGGGCAGGGGGTATGAACACTGAAGCTTTCTTT
>TRBV5-1|TRBD2|TRBJ2-1
CASSLVAGDGTEQFF
TGCGCCAGCAGCTTGGTGGCGGGGGACGGAACGGAGCAGTTCTTC
>TRBV27|NA|TRBJ2-1
CASSLSRWASVNNEQFF
TGTGCCAGCAGTTTAAGTCGTTGGGCTAGCGTAAACAATGAGCAGTTCTTC
>TRBV5-6|NA|TRBJ2-7
CASSFGSLEQYF
TGTGCCAGCAGCTTCGGGTCATTAGAGCAGTACTTC
>TRBV7-6|NA|TRBJ2-1
CASSSPGWEINEQFF
TGTGCCAGCAGCTCGCCCGGGTGGGAGATAAATGAGCAGTTCTTC
>TRBV9|TRBD2|TRBJ2-3
CASSAAGISTDTQYF
TGTGCCAGCAGCGCAGCGGGGATTAGCACAGATACGCAGTATTTT
>TRBV15|TRBD2|TRBJ2-7
CATSRVSAGVRSYEQYF
TGTGCCACCAGCAGAGTATCAGCGGGAGTCCGCTCCTACGAGCAGTACTTC
>TRBV2|TRBD1|TRBJ2-2
CASSGRGRNTGELFF
TGTGCCAGCAGTGGCAGGGGGAGGAACACCGGGGAGCTGTTTTTT
>TRBV6-5|NA|TRBJ1-2
CASSYSNQGRYGYTF
TGTGCCAGCAGTTACTCGAATCAGGGGCGCTATGGCTACACCTTC
>TRBV28|TRBD2|TRBJ2-5
CASSQPGGLGETQYF
TGTGCCAGCAGCCAACCGGGAGGGCTCGGTGAGACCCAGTACTTC
>TRBV19|NA|TRBJ2-6
CASSIIETGANVLTF
TGTGCCAGTAGTATCATCGAGACAGGGGCCAACGTCCTGACTTTC
>TRBV9|NA|TRBJ2-7
CASSVEWRTGYEQYF
TGTGCCAGCAGCGTAGAGTGGAGAACCGGCTACGAGCAGTACTTC
>TRBV5-6|TRBD2|TRBJ2-7
CASSPGGRTYEQYF
TGTGCCAGCAGCCCGGGAGGACGGACCTACGAGCAGTACTTC
>TRBV5-6|NA|TRBJ1-5
CASSRSGVTFGNQPQHF
TGTGCCAGCAGCCGGTCGGGTGTGACCTTTGGCAATCAGCCCCAGCATTTT
>TRBV30|NA|TRBJ2-7
CAWKPSAAGGYEQYF
TGTGCCTGGAAGCCTTCCGCGGCAGGGGGGTACGAGCAGTACTTC
>TRBV5-1|NA|TRBJ1-2
CASSLTDYGYTF
TGCGCCAGCAGCTTGACAGATTATGGCTACACCTTC
>TRBV29-1|TRBD1|TRBJ2-6
CSVRQGSSGANVLTF
TGCAGCGTTCGACAGGGCAGCTCTGGGGCCAACGTCCTGACTTTC
>TRBV18|TRBD1|TRBJ1-1
CASSPNTGGESATEAFF
TGTGCCAGCTCACCAAACACAGGGGGCGAGAGTGCGACTGAAGCTTTCTTT
>TRBV18|TRBD2|TRBJ2-2
CASSPGLGEELFF
TGTGCCAGCTCACCGGGACTAGGAGAGGAGCTGTTTTTT
>TRBV18|TRBD1|TRBJ1-4
CASRDRDEKLFF
TGTGCCAGCCGGGACAGGGATGAAAAACTGTTTTTT
>TRBV7-2|NA|TRBJ1-2
CASSLSTGTYYGYTF
TGTGCCAGCAGTTTATCGACGGGGACTTACTATGGCTACACCTTC
>TRBV6-5|NA|TRBJ2-1
CASSYSGLQRGDEQFF
TGTGCCAGCAGTTACTCCGGACTACAAAGAGGCGATGAGCAGTTCTTC
>TRBV7-3|TRBD1|TRBJ1-1
CASSLWGQGGRGEAFF
TGTGCCAGCAGCTTATGGGGACAGGGCGGTAGGGGTGAAGCTTTCTTT
>TRBV5-1|NA|TRBJ2-1
CASSFLFSGQPDNEQFF
TGCGCCAGCAGCTTCCTATTTTCAGGACAGCCCGACAATGAGCAGTTCTTC
>TRBV7-9|NA|TRBJ2-1
CASSTSRLDSHSYNEQFF
TGTGCCAGCAGCACTTCACGACTTGACAGCCACTCCTACAATGAGCAGTTCTTC
>TRBV4-1|TRBD1|TRBJ1-1
CASSQPDRGLYDTEAFF
TGCGCCAGCAGCCAACCCGACAGGGGGCTATACGACACTGAAGCTTTCTTT
>TRBV7-9|NA|TRBJ2-7
CASSFGGAAYEQYF
TGTGCCAGCAGCTTTGGGGGCGCCGCCTACGAGCAGTACTTC
>TRBV18|TRBD1|TRBJ2-5
CASSPDRGETQYF
TGTGCCAGCTCTCCTGACAGGGGAGAGACCCAGTACTTC
>TRBV29-1|TRBD2|TRBJ2-7
CSVRLAHEQYF
TGCAGCGTGAGACTAGCCCACGAGCAGTACTTC
>TRBV6-6|NA|TRBJ1-1
CASHPGGLLEAFF
TGTGCCAGCCACCCGGGGGGACTACTTGAAGCTTTCTTT